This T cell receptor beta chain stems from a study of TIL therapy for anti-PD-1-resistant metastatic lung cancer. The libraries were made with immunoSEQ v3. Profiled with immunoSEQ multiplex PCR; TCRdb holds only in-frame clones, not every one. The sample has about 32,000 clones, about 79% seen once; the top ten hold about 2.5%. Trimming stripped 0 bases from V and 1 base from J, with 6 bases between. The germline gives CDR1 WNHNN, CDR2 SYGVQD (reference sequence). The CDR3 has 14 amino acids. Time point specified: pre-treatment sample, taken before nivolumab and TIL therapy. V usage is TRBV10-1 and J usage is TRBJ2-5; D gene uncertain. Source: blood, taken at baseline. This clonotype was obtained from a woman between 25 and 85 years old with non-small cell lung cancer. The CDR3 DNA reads TGCGCCAGCAGTGAGTCAGCAGGCCAAGAGACCCAGTACTTC. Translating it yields CASSESAGQETQYF.